The 23 T cell receptor beta chains reported below all come from one sample, sequenced in a study of blood T cells in healthy people across ages. It was with a sample-barcoded 5' primer and a J-beta primer mix that a second PCR of roughly 7 to 11 cycles was run. Each CDR3 protein is one row after TCRdb ran MiXCR on the 5' RACE reads. In the table there are about a million distinct CDR3 sequences, 35% to 45% of which are singletons. The sequencing input was blood. All receptors derive from a man aged 18-30 years in good health.

The chain carries TRBV20-1 and TRBJ1-5; 9 positions match TRBD1. CDR1 and CDR2 (germline): DFQATT, SNEGSKA (reference sequence). The ends lost 5 bases at V and 6 bases at J; junction bases unmatched: 8. CDR3 length equals 14 residues. The CDR3 nucleotides are TGCAGTGCTCAAACAGGGGGCGGTGGTCAGCCCCAGCATTTT. The encoded protein is CSAQTGGGGQPQHF.

The chain uses TRBV7-9 and TRBJ1-2; perhaps TRBD1 as D (6 bases). There are 16 residues in the CDR3. V was clipped by 5 bases and J by 1 base, with 17 bases between them. CDR1 is SEHNR and CDR2 is FQNEAQ in the germline V gene (reference sequence). This CDR3 is CASSRSGQQFNYGYTF. The CDR3 DNA is TGTGCCAGCAGCCGGTCCGGACAGCAATTTAACTATGGCTACACCTTC. The variable domain in full, completed from reference TRBV7-9 and TRBJ1-2, reads DTGVSQNPRHKITKRGQNVTFRCDPISEHNRLYWYRQTLGQGPEFLTYFQNEAQLEKSRLLSDRFSAERPKGSFSTLEIQRTEQGDSAMYLCASSRSGQQFNYGYTFGSGTRLTVV.

V is TRBV4-1 and J is TRBJ1-5, with D possibly being TRBD1 (6 bases). V shed 1 base and J shed 1 base, with 14 bases lying between them. Per the germline V gene, CDR1 is MGHRA and CDR2 is YSYEKL. The CDR3 has 17 amino acids. The CDR3: CASSQGGTRSSNQPQHF. CDR3 coding DNA: TGCGCCAGCAGCCAAGGAGGGACAAGGTCAAGCAATCAGCCCCAGCATTTT.

The rearrangement joins TRBV6-1 to TRBJ1-2; D unclear. V was clipped by 0 bases and J by 6 bases, with 14 bases between them. This CDR3 contains 15 residues. The germline V gene has CDR1 MNHNS and CDR2 SASEGT. CDR3 sequence: CASSEARANRDGYTF. The CDR3, as DNA: TGTGCCAGCAGTGAAGCTCGGGCCAATCGGGATGGCTACACCTTC.

This clonotype was seen a few times. J is TRBJ2-1 and V is TRBV14; 9 bases align to TRBD1. The CDR3 has 16 residues. Germline V CDR1 and CDR2: SGHDN, FVKESK. Unmatched junction bases numbered 10, after V lost 4 bases and J lost 6 bases. CDR3 in amino acids: CASSLTWDRESNEQFF. In DNA form, the CDR3 reads TGTGCCAGCAGCCTTACCTGGGACAGGGAGAGCAATGAGCAGTTCTTC.

J is TRBJ1-2 and V is TRBV12-3 or TRBV12-4; maybe TRBD1 (5 bases). With 5 bases removed from V and 4 bases from J, the gap between germline ends came to 17 bases. There are 15 residues in the CDR3. The CDR3 nucleotides are TGTGCCAGCAGTACCGGGACCGAGGACCTCTATGGCTACACCTTC. Encoded protein: CASSTGTEDLYGYTF.

This clonotype was seen a few times. The rearrangement joins TRBV4-1 to TRBJ2-4, with a weak D call TRBD2 (6 bases). Germline lookup yields CDR1 MGHRA and CDR2 YSYEKL. Trimming took off 4 bases at V and 2 bases at J, with 18 bases between the two ends. This CDR3 has 17 residues. This CDR3 is CASSPHGGKNTKNIQYF. CDR3 DNA sequence: TGCGCCAGCAGCCCCCATGGGGGGAAGAACACCAAAAACATTCAGTACTTC.

The chain is built from TRBV6-5 and TRBJ1-1; D may be TRBD1 (5 bases). Germline CDR1 reads MNHEY; CDR2 reads SVGAGI. The CDR3 sequence is 15 residues long. The V and J ends lost 6 bases and 1 base respectively, with 15 bases between them. This CDR3 reads CASSHGGAENTEAFF. Here the CDR3 DNA reads TGTGCCAGCAGCCACGGTGGGGCAGAGAACACTGAAGCTTTCTTT.

This clonotype showed up just a few times. The rearrangement links TRBV4-3 to TRBJ1-6; 11 bases align to TRBD1. Germline V gene data show CDR1 as LGHNA and CDR2 as YSLEER. This CDR3 comprises 15 residues. V gave up 2 bases and J gave up 7 bases; unmatched junction bases: 1. The CDR3 DNA follows: TGCGCCAGCAGCCAAAGGGACAGGGGGAATTCACCCCTCCACTTT. Protein product: CASSQRDRGNSPLHF.

This clonotype was seen ten or more times. The chain carries TRBV2 and TRBJ1-2; D not certain. Trimming cost V 8 bases and J 2 bases, with 3 bases left between them. There are 10 residues in the CDR3. Germline V gene data show CDR1 as SNHLY and CDR2 as FYNNEI. CDR3 in amino acids: CASQNYGYTF. CDR3 nucleotide sequence: TGTGCCAGCCAAAACTATGGCTACACCTTC. Full variable domain (rest looked up from reference TRBV2 and TRBJ1-2): EPEVTQTPSHQVTQMGQEVILRCVPISNHLYFYWYRQILGQKVEFLVSFYNNEISEKSEIFDDQFSVERPDGSNFTLKIRSTKLEDSAMYFCASQNYGYTFGSGTRLTVV.

J is TRBJ1-6 and V is TRBV27; perhaps TRBD1 as D (6 bases). CDR3 size: 16 residues. V was trimmed by 3 bases and J by 7 bases, leaving 16 bases between them. CDR1 is MNHEY and CDR2 is SMNVEV in the germline V gene (reference sequence). The CDR3 sequence is CASSFYTGRLNSPLHF. Here the CDR3 DNA reads TGTGCCAGCAGTTTCTATACAGGGCGATTGAATTCACCCCTCCACTTT.

J is TRBJ2-2 and V is TRBV27; D ambiguous. The germline V and J ends were trimmed by 3 bases and 5 bases, with 10 bases remaining between them. The CDR3 runs to 14 residues. CDR1 and CDR2 from the germline V gene are MNHEY and SMNVEV (reference sequence). The CDR3 DNA reads as TGTGCCAGCAGTTTCCAGCGTGGGACCGGGGAGCTGTTTTTT. The encoded protein is CASSFQRGTGELFF.

This sequence joins TRBV9 and TRBJ2-1; the D is unclear. Germline V gene data show CDR1 as SGDLS and CDR2 as YYNGEE. The ends were cut back, 0 bases at V and 7 bases at J, with 20 bases in the middle. CDR3 length equals 17 residues. CDR3 coding DNA: TGTGCCAGCAGCGTAGAAGTGATCCCCCGGGTCAATAATGAGCAGTTCTTC. Translation gives CASSVEVIPRVNNEQFF.

The chain carries TRBV5-1 and TRBJ2-7, with D unclear. The J call is in doubt because the DNA end fits TRBJ2-5 better. Germline CDR1 is SGHRS and CDR2 is YFSETQ. The CDR3 length is 15 residues. The CDR3 region has the DNA TGCGCCAGCAGCCTCGAAGGACCTCCAAGCGAGACCCAGTACTTC. Amino acids: CASSLEGPPSETQYF.

On this clonotype: The junction and the germline gene differ at one end; a read error may be behind it. The J gene is TRBJ2-1, the V gene TRBV7-9; D is unclear. Germline V gives CDR1 SEHNR, CDR2 FQNEAQ (reference sequence). CDR3 size: 12 residues. CDR3 nucleotide sequence: TGTGTCAGCAGCTTAGAGAGGAATGAGCAGTTCTTC. Translated, it gives CVSSLERNEQFF.

The V and J genes are TRBV6-6 and TRBJ1-5; D is ambiguous. This CDR3 contains 14 residues. CDR1 MNHNY and CDR2 SVGAGI come from the germline V gene (reference sequence). V shed 6 bases and J shed 4 bases, with 13 bases lying between them. CDR3 sequence (DNA): TGTGCCAGCAGGCTGGACGGAGGAAATCAGCCCCAGCATTTT. Its protein is CASRLDGGNQPQHF.

The V gene is TRBV6-1, the J gene TRBJ2-5; D uncertain. V gave up 8 bases and J gave up 0 bases, with 22 bases separating them. Germline-derived CDR1 and CDR2 are MNHNS and SASEGT. The CDR3 has 17 residues. The CDR3 DNA reads as TGTGCCAGCTCTCCGACCCCTTATATCTCGTACCAAGAGACCCAGTACTTC. This sequence encodes CASSPTPYISYQETQYF.

The rearrangement links TRBV2 to TRBJ2-4; no firm D call. The assigned J gene may be wrong: the sequence end matches TRBJ2-7 better. In germline, CDR1 is SNHLY, CDR2 FYNNEI. This CDR3 has 17 residues. In DNA form, the CDR3 reads TGTGCCAGCAGCATACCACGGACGGCTAACTTTTTTTACGAGCAGTACTTC. Encoded protein: CASSIPRTANFFYEQYF.

The CDR3 DNA reads as TGTGCCAGCAGTATGCGGGGGATGAACACTGAAGCTTTCTTT. Its translation: CASSMRGMNTEAFF. This sequence joins TRBV12-3 or TRBV12-4 and TRBJ1-1; perhaps TRBD1 as D (5 bases). The CDR3 loop spans 14 amino acids. Trimming took 5 bases from V and 0 from J, leaving 10 bases between them.

CDR3 coding DNA: TGTGCTAGTGGTTTGGCAGGGGTTTCCTACGAGCAGTACTTC. Encoded protein: CASGLAGVSYEQYF. The gene calls are TRBV12-5 and TRBJ2-7; possible D gene TRBD1, 6 bases. Trimming stripped 1 base from V and 1 base from J, with 8 bases between. The CDR3 runs 14 residues. Germline CDR1 LGHNT, CDR2 FRNRAP.

This chain joins TRBV3-1 and TRBJ2-1; TRBD2 aligns across 9 bases. Gene TRBJ2-7 matches the end of the DNA better, so the J call may be wrong. The CDR3 is made up of 17 amino acids. Germline V gives CDR1 LGHDT, CDR2 YNNKEL (reference sequence). The CDR3 loop reads CASSQEKTASGDHEQYF. The CDR3 bases are TGTGCCAGCAGCCAAGAGAAGACTGCTAGCGGGGACCATGAGCAGTACTTC.

The chain has TRBV28 and TRBJ1-2; tentatively, D is TRBD1 (5 bases). The CDR3 is made up of 13 amino acids. Per the germline V gene, CDR1 is MDHEN and CDR2 is SYDVKM. Trimming stripped 7 bases from V and 5 bases from J, with 14 bases between. The CDR3 DNA is TGTGCCAGCATTCTCCAGGGATCTTATGGCTACACCTTC. It yields the protein CASILQGSYGYTF.

This clonotype was seen just once. CDR3 region: CASSLDRVPHPAGSYGYTF. The CDR3 DNA sequence: TGTGCCAGCAGCTTAGATCGGGTGCCTCATCCCGCCGGTAGCTATGGCTACACCTTC. The chain links TRBV7-2 to TRBJ1-2; no definite D call. The CDR3 runs to 19 residues. Germline V gives CDR1 SGHTA, CDR2 FQGNSA. V shed 1 base and J shed 4 bases, with 25 bases lying between them.